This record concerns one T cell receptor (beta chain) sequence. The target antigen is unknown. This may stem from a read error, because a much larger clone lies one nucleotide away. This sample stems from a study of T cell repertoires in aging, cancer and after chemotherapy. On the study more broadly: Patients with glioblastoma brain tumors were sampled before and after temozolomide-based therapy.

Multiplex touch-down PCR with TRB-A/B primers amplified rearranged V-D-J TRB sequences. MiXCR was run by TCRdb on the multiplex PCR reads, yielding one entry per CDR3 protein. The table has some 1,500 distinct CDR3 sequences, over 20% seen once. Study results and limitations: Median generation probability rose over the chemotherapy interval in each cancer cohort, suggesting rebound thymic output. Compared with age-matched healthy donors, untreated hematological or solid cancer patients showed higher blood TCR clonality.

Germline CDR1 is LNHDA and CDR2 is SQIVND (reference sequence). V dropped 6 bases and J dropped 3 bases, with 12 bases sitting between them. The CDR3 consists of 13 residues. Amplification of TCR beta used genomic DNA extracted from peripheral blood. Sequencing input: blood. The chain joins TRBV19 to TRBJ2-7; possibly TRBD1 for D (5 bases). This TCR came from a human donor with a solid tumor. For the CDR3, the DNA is TGTGCCAGTAGGCCGACAGAACTCTACGAGCAGTACTTC. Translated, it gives CASRPTELYEQYF.